Each of the 15 T cell receptor beta chains below was sequenced from the same sample in a study of T cell responses to AZD1222 COVID-19 vaccine. Profiled with immunoSEQ multiplex PCR; TCRdb holds only in-frame clones, not every one. The table has approximately 84,000 clones, about nine tenths seen once. The source was peripheral blood, collected on day 0 of AZD1222 vaccination. The receptors here all came from an adult in good health.

This chain joins TRBV3-1 (or the pseudogene TRBV3-2) and TRBJ2-7, with 8 bases identical to TRBD1. Trimming removed 1 base from V and 3 bases from J; junction bases left unmatched: 5. Germline CDR1 and CDR2: LGHDT and YNNKEL (reference sequence). The CDR3 extends over 15 amino acids. The CDR3 DNA reads TGTGCCAGCAGCCAAGGATGGACAGGGAACTACGAGCAGTACTTC. Translated, it gives CASSQGWTGNYEQYF.

This clone was counted a few times. This chain connects TRBV7-3 to TRBJ1-4; TRBD1 aligns across 9 bases. The CDR3 extends over 17 amino acids. J lost 3 bases, V lost 3 bases, and 8 bases had no gene match. Germline V gene data show CDR1 as SGHTA and CDR2 as FQGTGA. CDR3 region: CASSLGTDRGSNEKLFF. CDR3 sequence (DNA): TGTGCCAGCAGCTTGGGAACGGACAGGGGATCTAATGAAAAACTGTTTTTT.

V and J are TRBV19 and TRBJ1-1; D is undetermined. V gave up 2 bases and J gave up 3 bases, with 7 bases separating them. The CDR3 is 13 residues long. Germline V gene data show CDR1 as LNHDA and CDR2 as SQIVND (reference sequence). The chain's CDR3 is CASSINRDTEAFF. CDR3 in DNA: TGTGCCAGTAGTATAAATAGGGACACTGAAGCTTTCTTT.

The chain recombines TRBV27 with TRBJ2-7, with 9 bases lining up with TRBD2. CDR3 length: 14 amino acids. Germline V gene lookup returns CDR1 MNHEY and CDR2 SMNVEV (reference sequence). J lost 5 bases, V lost 2 bases, and 4 bases had no gene match. The chain's CDR3 is CASSLAGGRHEQYF. In nucleotides, the CDR3 is TGTGCCAGCAGTTTAGCGGGGGGGCGGCACGAGCAGTACTTC.

The V call is TRBV4-3, the J call TRBJ2-1, with 8 bases fitting TRBD2. V lost 3 bases to trimming and J lost 4 bases; unmatched junction nucleotides: 8. The CDR3 spans 16 residues. Germline V gene lookup returns CDR1 LGHNA and CDR2 YSLEER. The CDR3, as DNA: TGCGCCAGCAGCCAGTCCGGGACTAGAGGTTACAATGAGCAGTTCTTC. This sequence encodes CASSQSGTRGYNEQFF.

This chain joins TRBV5-1 and TRBJ2-7, with D unclear. Germline CDR1 SGHRS, CDR2 YFSETQ. There are 16 residues in the CDR3. The V and J ends lost 4 bases and 4 bases respectively, with 21 bases between them. In DNA form, the CDR3 reads TGCGCCAGCAGCCCCCTTCGGGCGGAAGTAGGGTACGAGCAGTACTTC. Protein sequence: CASSPLRAEVGYEQYF.

This clone was detected only once. The V gene is TRBV6-1, the J gene TRBJ1-5; D may be TRBD1 (6 bases). V was clipped by 1 base and J by 2 bases, with 9 bases between them. This CDR3 has 15 amino acids. In germline, CDR1 is MNHNS, CDR2 SASEGT. CDR3 in DNA: TGTGCCAGCAGTGAAGTCGGGGGCCGCAATCAGCCCCAGCATTTT. Encoded protein: CASSEVGGRNQPQHF.

The rearrangement uses TRBV10-1 and TRBJ2-5; tentative D call: TRBD1 (6 bases). CDR1 is WNHNN, CDR2 SYGVQD, per germline (reference sequence). This CDR3 region has 15 residues. The V and J ends lost 2 bases and 2 bases respectively, with 12 bases between them. The CDR3 spells CASSEGGPGQETQYF. CDR3 nucleotide sequence: TGCGCCAGCAGTGAGGGGGGCCCCGGGCAAGAGACCCAGTACTTC.

The chain carries TRBV18 and TRBJ2-7; TRBD2 aligns across 8 bases. The CDR3 loop spans 15 amino acids. V lost 2 bases, J lost 5 bases, and 8 bases stayed unmatched. CDR1 is KGHSH, CDR2 LQKENI, per germline. CDR3: CASSPLAGSRDEQYF. The CDR3 DNA sequence: TGTGCCAGCTCACCATTAGCGGGATCCCGGGACGAGCAGTACTTC.

The CDR3 DNA follows: TGTGCCAGCAGCTCTAGCGGGGGGCTAGAGGATAGTACAGATACGCAGTATTTT. Amino acid sequence: CASSSSGGLEDSTDTQYF. J is TRBJ2-3 and V is TRBV7-8, with TRBD2 matching 11 bases. The germline gives CDR1 SGHVS, CDR2 FQNEAQ. Trimming cost V 4 bases and J 3 bases; bases outside gene matches: 12. The CDR3 contains 18 residues.

This chain joins TRBV9 and TRBJ2-2; 9 bases are a match to TRBD1. Trimming at V came to 4 bases and at J to 6 bases, leaving 10 bases not matched to a gene. Looked up from germline, CDR1 is SGDLS and CDR2 is YYNGEE. There are 16 residues in the CDR3. The CDR3 coding sequence is TGTGCCAGCAGCCTAGGGACAGGGTTTGGGTCCGGGGAGCTGTTTTTT. Translated: CASSLGTGFGSGELFF.

The chain couples TRBV5-6 to TRBJ2-1; 7 positions match TRBD2. Germline assignment: CDR1 SGHDT and CDR2 YYEEEE. J was trimmed by 4 bases and V by 0 bases; bases with no gene match: 4. The CDR3 totals 15 residues. CDR3 in DNA: TGTGCCAGCAGCTTGGTGCGGGGGATGTACAATGAGCAGTTCTTC. It encodes CASSLVRGMYNEQFF.

The J gene is TRBJ1-1, the V gene TRBV5-1, with D tentatively TRBD1 (5 bases). The germline V gene encodes CDR1 SGHRS and CDR2 YFSETQ. This CDR3 region has 14 residues. Trimming removed 6 bases from V and 3 bases from J, with 15 bases in between. The CDR3 sequence: CASTLTGGDTEAFF. The CDR3 DNA reads TGCGCCAGCACCCTCACCGGGGGGGACACTGAAGCTTTCTTT.

This chain joins TRBV27 and TRBJ1-2; perhaps TRBD1 as D (5 bases). The CDR3 contains 13 residues. V was trimmed by 2 bases and J by 7 bases, leaving 11 bases between them. Germline V gene data show CDR1 as MNHEY and CDR2 as SMNVEV (reference sequence). The CDR3 sequence is CASSLNGAGGYTF. DNA for the CDR3: TGTGCCAGCAGTTTAAACGGGGCAGGTGGCTACACCTTC.

This clone was seen only once. The chain couples TRBV6-5 to TRBJ1-5; D remains ambiguous. The germline V gene has CDR1 MNHEY and CDR2 SVGAGI. The CDR3 length is 15 residues. The V gene lost 0 bases and the J gene lost 5 bases, with 11 bases spanning the gap. CDR3: CASSYSTGVDQPQHF. The DNA of the CDR3 is TGTGCCAGCAGTTACTCCACGGGAGTCGATCAGCCCCAGCATTTT.